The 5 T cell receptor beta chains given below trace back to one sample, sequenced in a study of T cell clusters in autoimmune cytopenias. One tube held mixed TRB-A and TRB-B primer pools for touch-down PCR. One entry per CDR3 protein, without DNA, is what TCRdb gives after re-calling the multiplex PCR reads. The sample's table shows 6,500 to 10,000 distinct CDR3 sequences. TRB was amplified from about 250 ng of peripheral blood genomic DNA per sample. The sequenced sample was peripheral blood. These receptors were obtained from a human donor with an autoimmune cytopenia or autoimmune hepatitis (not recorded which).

This chain's CDR3 is CAWSVLPSVSYEQYF. J is TRBJ2-7 and V is TRBV30. The CDR3 sequence is 15 residues long. Germline-derived CDR1 and CDR2 are GTSNPN and SVGIG (reference sequence).

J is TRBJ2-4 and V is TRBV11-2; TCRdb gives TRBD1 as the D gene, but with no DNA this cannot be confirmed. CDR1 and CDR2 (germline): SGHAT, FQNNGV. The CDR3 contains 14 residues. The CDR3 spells CASSQGAAKNIQYF. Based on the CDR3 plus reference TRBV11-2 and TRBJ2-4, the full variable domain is EAGVAQSPRYKIIEKRQSVAFWCNPISGHATLYWYQQILGQGPKLLIQFQNNGVVDDSQLPKDRFSAERLKGVDSTLKIQPAKLEDSAVYLCASSQGAAKNIQYFGAGTRLSVL.

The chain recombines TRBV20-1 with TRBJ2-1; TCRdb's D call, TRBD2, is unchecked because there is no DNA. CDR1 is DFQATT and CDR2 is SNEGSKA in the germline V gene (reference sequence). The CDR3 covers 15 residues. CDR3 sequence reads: CSARDLAGGPHEQFF.

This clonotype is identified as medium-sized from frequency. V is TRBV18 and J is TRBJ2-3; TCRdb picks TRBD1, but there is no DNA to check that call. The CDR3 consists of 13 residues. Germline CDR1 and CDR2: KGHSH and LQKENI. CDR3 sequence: CASSSSQGDTQYF.

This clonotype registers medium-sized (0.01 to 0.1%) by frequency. The CDR3 region is CASSLTDVNQPQHF. The V gene is TRBV19, the J gene TRBJ1-5. CDR3 length equals 14 residues. Looked up from germline, CDR1 is LNHDA and CDR2 is SQIVND (reference sequence).